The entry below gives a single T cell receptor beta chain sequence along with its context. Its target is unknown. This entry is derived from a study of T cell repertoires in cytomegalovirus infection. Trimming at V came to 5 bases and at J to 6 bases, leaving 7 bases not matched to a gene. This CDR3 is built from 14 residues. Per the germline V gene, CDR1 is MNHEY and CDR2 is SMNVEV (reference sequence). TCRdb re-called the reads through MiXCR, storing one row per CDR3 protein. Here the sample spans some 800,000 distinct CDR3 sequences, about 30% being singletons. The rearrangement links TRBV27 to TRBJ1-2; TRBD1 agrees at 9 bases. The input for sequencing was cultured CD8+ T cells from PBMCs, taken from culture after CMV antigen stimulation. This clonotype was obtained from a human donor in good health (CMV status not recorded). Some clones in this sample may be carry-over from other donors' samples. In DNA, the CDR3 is TGTGCCAGCAGTACCACAGGGGGCGCAAATGGCTACACCTTC. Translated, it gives CASSTTGGANGYTF.